This T cell receptor beta chain came from a study of radiation and T cells in renal cell carcinoma. Germline lookup yields CDR1 MDHEN and CDR2 SYDVKM. The CDR3 loop spans 15 amino acids. V lost 8 bases and J lost 1, with 17 bases in between. Documented time point: blood 2 weeks post-SBRT. The treatment here: 15 Gy SBRT to primary tumor, nephrectomy 4 weeks later. The protocol was immunoSEQ multiplex PCR, while the TCRdb copy is restricted to in-frame clones and leaves out a portion. The sample comprises about 130,000 clones, approximately 90% of which are singletons, and over 4.5% rests with the top ten.

The sample consisted of blood, taken from a patient whose treatment included radiotherapy and nephrectomy. V gene TRBV28 combines with J gene TRBJ1-1; D remains ambiguous. The sequence was collected from an older woman with renal cell carcinoma. CDR3 bases: TGTGCCAGCGGACTCGCGGGCGCGAGGAACACTGAAGCTTTCTTT. Protein: CASGLAGARNTEAFF.